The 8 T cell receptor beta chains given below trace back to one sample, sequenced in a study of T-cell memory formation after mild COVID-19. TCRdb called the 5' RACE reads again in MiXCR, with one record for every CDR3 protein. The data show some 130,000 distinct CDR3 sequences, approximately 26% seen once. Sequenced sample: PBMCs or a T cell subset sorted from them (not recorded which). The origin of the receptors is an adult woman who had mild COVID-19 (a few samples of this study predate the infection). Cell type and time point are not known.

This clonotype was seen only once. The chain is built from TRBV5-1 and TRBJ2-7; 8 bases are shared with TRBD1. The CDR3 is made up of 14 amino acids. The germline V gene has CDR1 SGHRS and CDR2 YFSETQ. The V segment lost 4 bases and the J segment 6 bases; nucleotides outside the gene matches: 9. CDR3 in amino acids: CASSGPGQDIEQYF. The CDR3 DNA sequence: TGCGCCAGCAGCGGTCCGGGACAGGATATCGAGCAGTACTTC. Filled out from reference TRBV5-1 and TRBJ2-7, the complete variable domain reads KAGVTQTPRYLIKTRGQQVTLSCSPISGHRSVSWYQQTPGQGLQFLFEYFSETQRNKGNFPGRFSGRQFSNSRSEMNVSTLELGDSALYLCASSGPGQDIEQYFGPGTRLTVT.

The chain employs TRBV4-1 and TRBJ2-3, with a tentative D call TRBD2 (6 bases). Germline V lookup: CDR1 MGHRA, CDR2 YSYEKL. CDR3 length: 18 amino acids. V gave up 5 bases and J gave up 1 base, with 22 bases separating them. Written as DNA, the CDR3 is TGCGCCAGCAGCAAATACCGGGACTCCCTAGGGGGCACAGATACGCAGTATTTT. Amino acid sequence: CASSKYRDSLGGTDTQYF.

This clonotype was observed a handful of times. The DNA of the CDR3 is TGTGCCAGCAGTGACTCCGGACACACAGATACGCAGTATTTT. Protein product: CASSDSGHTDTQYF. The chain couples TRBV6-4 to TRBJ2-3; D possibly corresponds to TRBD1 (5 bases). This CDR3 region has 14 residues. Germline V CDR1 and CDR2: MRHNA, SNTAGT. V shed 0 bases and J shed 2 bases, with 6 bases lying between them.

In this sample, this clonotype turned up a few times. CDR3 nucleotide sequence: TGCAGTGCTAGAGACCTTCTGGGGGCAGATACGCAGTATTTT. Translating it yields CSARDLLGADTQYF. The genes are TRBV20-1 and TRBJ2-3, with D perhaps given as TRBD1 or TRBD2 (5 bases each). The CDR3 runs 14 residues. V shed 0 bases and J shed 4 bases, with 11 bases lying between them. Per germline, CDR1 DFQATT and CDR2 SNEGSKA (reference sequence).

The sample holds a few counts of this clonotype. CDR3 residues: CASSIYGSYEQYF. CDR3 DNA: TGCGCCAGCAGCATTTACGGCTCCTACGAGCAGTACTTC. The chain has TRBV5-1 and TRBJ2-7; D uncertain. The CDR3 has 13 amino acids. Germline CDR1 SGHRS, CDR2 YFSETQ. V lost 4 bases and J 0 bases, leaving 8 bases between the germline ends.

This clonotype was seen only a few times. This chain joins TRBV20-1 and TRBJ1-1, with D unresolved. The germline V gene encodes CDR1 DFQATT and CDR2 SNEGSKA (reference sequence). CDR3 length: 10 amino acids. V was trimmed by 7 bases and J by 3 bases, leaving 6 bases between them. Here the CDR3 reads CSVPYTEAFF. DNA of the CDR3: TGCAGTGTTCCGTACACTGAAGCTTTCTTT.

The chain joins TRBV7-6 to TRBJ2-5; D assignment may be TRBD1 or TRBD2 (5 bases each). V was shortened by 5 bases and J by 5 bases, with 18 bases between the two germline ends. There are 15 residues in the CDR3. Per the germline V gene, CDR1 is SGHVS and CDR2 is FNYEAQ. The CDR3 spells CASSPPGPPGETQYF. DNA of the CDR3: TGTGCCAGCAGCCCACCGGGACCCCCAGGGGAGACCCAGTACTTC.

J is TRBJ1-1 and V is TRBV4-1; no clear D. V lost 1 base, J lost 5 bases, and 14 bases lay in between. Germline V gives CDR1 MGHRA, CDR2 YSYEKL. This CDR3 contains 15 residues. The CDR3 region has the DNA TGCGCCAGCAGCCAAGTCGCATCGCGTTTGACTGAAGCTTTCTTT. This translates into CASSQVASRLTEAFF.